This T cell receptor (beta chain) was captured in a study of OX40 agonist ivuxolimab in advanced cancers. Study details: Treatment received earlier with anti-PD-1, anti-PD-L1 or anti-CTLA-4 agents was allowed, and approximately 44% had some. General study points: Dosing at 0.1 to 3.0 mg/kg was accompanied by clonal expansion of CD4+ and CD8+ blood T cells by week 6.

Turning to this clone: Its antigen is unknown.

Here immunoSEQ multiplex PCR was the method, and the copy in TCRdb shows in-frame clones only, minus some. The sample shows 70,000 to 90,000 clones, roughly 80% of them seen only once. V dropped 5 bases and J dropped 4; count of bases not matched to a gene: 6. Germline CDR1 MNHNY, CDR2 SVGAGI (reference sequence). This CDR3 is built from 14 residues. The rearrangement joins TRBV6-6 to TRBJ2-5, with TRBD1 matching 8 bases. The receptor's source is an adult with an advanced solid tumor such as melanoma, head and neck, liver or kidney cancer. The sequences come from CD4+ or CD8+ T cells sorted from blood, collected in a trial of the OX40 agonist ivuxolimab. The CDR3 DNA reads TGTGCCAGCAGTCCAGGACAGGGTCGAGAGACCCAGTACTTC. Amino acids: CASSPGQGRETQYF.